The 25 T cell receptor beta chains given below trace back to one sample, sequenced in a study of cytomegalovirus exposure and HLA in healthy donors. Primers included in the PCR were 60 Vbeta and 13 Jbeta primers. Sequencing was performed with immunoSEQ multiplex PCR; in TCRdb, only in-frame clones are kept and a portion is missing. Of approximately 100,000 clones in the sample, more than 65% were seen once. Source material: PBMCs. Receptors were obtained from a boy aged 10-17 years in good health and CMV-seronegative.

CDR3 DNA sequence: TGTGCCAGCACCCCGGAGCCCTACGAGCAGTACTTC. It encodes CASTPEPYEQYF. The V call is TRBV11-2, the J call TRBJ2-7; D gene unclear. Germline CDR1 is SGHAT and CDR2 is FQNNGV. V lost 7 bases and J lost 2, with 9 bases in between. This CDR3 has 12 amino acids.

The chain recombines TRBV2 with TRBJ1-6; 9 nucleotides agree with TRBD1. J lost 1 base, V lost 11 bases, and 6 bases had no gene match. Germline V gives CDR1 SNHLY, CDR2 FYNNEI. This CDR3 has 15 amino acids. The CDR3 loop is CACRDRASYNSPLHF. The CDR3, as DNA: TGTGCCTGCCGGGACAGGGCATCCTATAATTCACCCCTCCACTTT. Filled out from reference TRBV2 and TRBJ1-6, the complete variable domain reads EPEVTQTPSHQVTQMGQEVILRCVPISNHLYFYWYRQILGQKVEFLVSFYNNEISEKSEIFDDQFSVERPDGSNFTLKIRSTKLEDSAMYFCACRDRASYNSPLHFGNGTRLTVT.

This chain connects TRBV7-9 to TRBJ1-1; weak D call: TRBD1 (6 bases). CDR3 length: 13 residues. The germline CDR1 and CDR2 sequences are SEHNR and FQNEAQ (reference sequence). The V gene lost 5 bases and the J gene lost 3 bases, with 10 bases spanning the gap. The DNA for the CDR3 is TGTGCCAGCAGCCCCAGGGGCGACACTGAAGCTTTCTTT. This sequence encodes CASSPRGDTEAFF.

The V gene is TRBV7-9, the J gene TRBJ1-5; D not resolved. Trimming shortened V by 5 bases and J by 0 bases, and 11 bases separated the two germline ends. The CDR3 covers 15 residues. From germline, CDR1 is SEHNR and CDR2 FQNEAQ (reference sequence). CDR3 region: CASSTDIYSNQPQHF. The CDR3 bases are TGTGCCAGCAGCACCGACATTTATAGCAATCAGCCCCAGCATTTT.

Comment on this clone: At one boundary the junction diverges from the germline segment, which might be a read error. The DNA of the CDR3 is TGCAGCGTTAAAGACGGCTACGAGCAGTACTTC. Translation: CSVKDGYEQYF. The chain is built from TRBV29-1 and TRBJ2-7; no clear D gene. Germline V lookup: CDR1 SQVTM, CDR2 ANQGSEA. The CDR3 extends over 11 amino acids.

V gene TRBV30 combines with J gene TRBJ2-7; 10 bases agree with TRBD1. J gave up 0 bases and V 3 bases, and 5 bases lay outside the gene matches. Germline CDR1 is GTSNPN and CDR2 is SVGIG (reference sequence). The CDR3 has 15 amino acids. The CDR3 is CAWRRGQGSSYEQYF. CDR3 coding DNA: TGTGCCTGGAGGAGGGGACAGGGGAGCTCCTACGAGCAGTACTTC.

This chain joins TRBV5-1 and TRBJ1-4; D is perhaps TRBD1 (6 bases). The length of the CDR3 is 15 residues. Germline loops: CDR1 SGHRS, CDR2 YFSETQ. Deletions cut 5 bases from V and 0 bases from J, with 11 bases between. CDR3 nucleotide sequence: TGCGCCAGCAGGTTCAGGGGCGCAACTAATGAAAAACTGTTTTTT. Translation: CASRFRGATNEKLFF.

The rearrangement uses TRBV29-1 and TRBJ2-1, with a weak D call TRBD1 (6 bases). Germline CDR1 reads SQVTM; CDR2 reads ANQGSEA. V was shortened by 7 bases and J by 2 bases, with 15 bases between the two germline ends. CDR3 length: 14 amino acids. The CDR3 bases are TGCAGCGCGAATTTGAGGGGGACCTACAATGAGCAGTTCTTC. Its translation: CSANLRGTYNEQFF.

V usage is TRBV11-3 and J usage is TRBJ2-2; TRBD2 might be the D (5 bases). The CDR3 covers 16 residues. The ends were cut back, 0 bases at V and 5 bases at J, with 13 bases in the middle. Germline loops: CDR1 SGHNT, CDR2 YENEEA. The CDR3 sequence: CASSLDPSEGTGELFF. CDR3 DNA sequence: TGTGCCAGCAGCTTAGATCCCTCTGAGGGAACCGGGGAGCTGTTTTTT.

The chain carries TRBV27 and TRBJ2-7; unclear D gene. With 1 base removed from V and 4 bases from J, the gap between germline ends came to 8 bases. Germline CDR1 MNHEY, CDR2 SMNVEV (reference sequence). The CDR3 totals 13 residues. The CDR3 DNA reads TGTGCCAGCAGTTTATACAGACAATACGAGCAGTACTTC. Amino acid sequence: CASSLYRQYEQYF.

The rearrangement uses TRBV2 and TRBJ2-1; D may be TRBD2 (5 bases). The CDR3 is 12 residues long. The germline gives CDR1 SNHLY, CDR2 FYNNEI. Trimming removed 10 bases at V and 8 bases at J, with 15 bases between. Here the CDR3 reads CAIPTRPDEQFF. The CDR3 DNA sequence: TGTGCCATACCCACTAGACCGGATGAGCAGTTCTTC.

J is TRBJ1-5 and V is TRBV4-1; TRBD1 is a possible D gene (6 bases). CDR1 MGHRA and CDR2 YSYEKL come from the germline V gene. The CDR3 contains 18 residues. The V end lost 2 bases, the J end lost 4 bases, and 21 bases lay between the germline ends. Here the CDR3 DNA reads TGCGCCAGCAGCCAACAAAGAGGGGGGGGACGGATAAATCAGCCCCAGCATTTT. Its translation is CASSQQRGGGRINQPQHF.

The CDR3: CASSFPWERPYGYTF. The CDR3 coding sequence is TGTGCCAGCAGCTTCCCTTGGGAGCGCCCCTATGGCTACACCTTC. V gene TRBV7-6 combines with J gene TRBJ1-2; D uncertain. Germline V gene sequence: CDR1 SGHVS, CDR2 FNYEAQ. The CDR3 is made up of 15 amino acids. V was trimmed by 3 bases and J by 4 bases, leaving 15 bases between them.

The chain carries TRBV5-5 and TRBJ2-5; the match to TRBD2 covers 14 bases. The CDR3 is 16 amino acids. Germline V gives CDR1 SGHKS, CDR2 YYEKEE (reference sequence). Germline trimming cut 2 bases from V and 3 bases from J; bases unmatched to any gene: 3. As DNA, the CDR3 is TGTGCCAGCAGCTTTCCGGGACTAGCGGGGGAAGAGACCCAGTACTTC. Encoded protein: CASSFPGLAGEETQYF.

This clone showed up just a few times. The rearrangement uses TRBV6-5 and TRBJ2-5; D gene unclear. The end of the DNA aligns better with TRBJ2-7, so the J call may be wrong. This CDR3 has 13 residues. Germline CDR1 MNHEY, CDR2 SVGAGI. CDR3 bases: TGTGCCAGCAGTTACTCGTATAACTACGAGCAGTACTTC. This sequence encodes CASSYSYNYEQYF.

This chain joins TRBV7-9 and TRBJ1-1; no reliable D call. Trimming pared 1 base from V and 1 base from J, leaving 7 bases between. The CDR3 runs to 14 residues. CDR1 SEHNR and CDR2 FQNEAQ come from the germline V gene (reference sequence). CDR3 DNA sequence: TGTGCCAGCAGCTTAGTGAGTACGAACACTGAAGCTTTCTTT. Amino acid sequence: CASSLVSTNTEAFF.

The chain combines TRBV7-9 with TRBJ2-3; D is possibly TRBD1 (6 bases). Germline V gene sequence: CDR1 SEHNR, CDR2 FQNEAQ (reference sequence). There are 15 residues in the CDR3. The V end was cut by 5 bases, the J end by 3 bases, with 15 bases between. CDR3 coding DNA: TGTGCCAGCAGCATCAGGGGATTGGGGACAGATACGCAGTATTTT. Encoded protein: CASSIRGLGTDTQYF.

This chain uses TRBV29-1 with TRBJ2-5; a weak D match, TRBD2 (5 bases). CDR3 length: 10 residues. Germline-derived CDR1 and CDR2 are SQVTM and ANQGSEA. V was clipped by 4 bases and J by 5 bases, with 5 bases between them. CDR3 amino acids: CSVAGETQYF. CDR3 in DNA: TGCAGCGTTGCGGGGGAGACCCAGTACTTC.

Notes on this clone: The junction departs from germline at one end; a sequencing error may be responsible. This sequence joins TRBV6-5 and TRBJ1-1; no clear D gene. Germline CDR1 reads MNHEY; CDR2 reads SVGAGI. This CDR3 comprises 11 residues. The CDR3 loop reads CASRANAEAFF. As DNA, the CDR3 is TGTGCCAGCAGAGCGAACGCTGAAGCTTTCTTT.

V and J are TRBV27 and TRBJ2-7, with 9 bases that match TRBD2. CDR3 length: 16 residues. The ends lost 2 bases at V and 2 bases at J; junction bases unmatched: 7. The germline V gene encodes CDR1 MNHEY and CDR2 SMNVEV (reference sequence). CDR3 DNA sequence: TGTGCCAGCAGTTTACTGGGGCGGGAGGGAACCTACGAGCAGTACTTC. It translates to CASSLLGREGTYEQYF.

The V gene is TRBV19, the J gene TRBJ2-1; TRBD1 is a possible D gene (5 bases). CDR3 size: 14 residues. CDR1 is LNHDA, CDR2 SQIVND, per germline (reference sequence). Trimming removed 2 bases from V and 7 bases from J, with 12 bases in between. CDR3 nucleotide sequence: TGTGCCAGTAGTATAAAACTTCAGGGTAATGAGCAGTTCTTC. The encoded protein is CASSIKLQGNEQFF.

There are a few counts of this clone. The chain carries TRBV5-4 and TRBJ2-2; weak D call: TRBD1 (5 bases). The CDR3 is made up of 13 amino acids. The germline CDR1 and CDR2 sequences are SGHNT and YYREEE (reference sequence). V was trimmed by 4 bases and J by 3 bases, leaving 7 bases between them. CDR3 sequence (DNA): TGTGCCAGCAGCCAAGGGGACACCGGGGAGCTGTTTTTT. Amino acid sequence: CASSQGDTGELFF.

This chain joins TRBV5-6 and TRBJ2-3, with TRBD2 matching over 10 bases. Germline CDR1 reads SGHDT; CDR2 reads YYEEEE. This CDR3 is 16 amino acids long. Unmatched junction bases numbered 7, after V lost 3 bases and J lost 3 bases. Written as DNA, the CDR3 is TGTGCCAGCAGCTCGCCTCTAGCGGGGGTTACAGATACGCAGTATTTT. This translates into CASSSPLAGVTDTQYF.

This clone turned up a few times. In DNA, the CDR3 is TGTGCCAGCAGCCCGGGACAGGTGATGAACACTGAAGCTTTCTTT. It translates to CASSPGQVMNTEAFF. The chain joins TRBV5-6 to TRBJ1-1; 8 nucleotides match TRBD1. There are 15 residues in the CDR3. CDR1 SGHDT and CDR2 YYEEEE come from the germline V gene. The junction had 5 bases not matched to a gene; V was cut back by 4 bases and J by 0 bases.

V usage is TRBV4-1 and J usage is TRBJ1-1, with a possible D match to TRBD1 (6 bases). From germline, CDR1 is MGHRA and CDR2 YSYEKL. This CDR3 has 15 residues. The V gene lost 0 bases and the J gene lost 4 bases, with 12 bases spanning the gap. Here the CDR3 DNA reads TGCGCCAGCAGCCAAGATGGGGCAGGGGCCACTGAAGCTTTCTTT. It translates to CASSQDGAGATEAFF.